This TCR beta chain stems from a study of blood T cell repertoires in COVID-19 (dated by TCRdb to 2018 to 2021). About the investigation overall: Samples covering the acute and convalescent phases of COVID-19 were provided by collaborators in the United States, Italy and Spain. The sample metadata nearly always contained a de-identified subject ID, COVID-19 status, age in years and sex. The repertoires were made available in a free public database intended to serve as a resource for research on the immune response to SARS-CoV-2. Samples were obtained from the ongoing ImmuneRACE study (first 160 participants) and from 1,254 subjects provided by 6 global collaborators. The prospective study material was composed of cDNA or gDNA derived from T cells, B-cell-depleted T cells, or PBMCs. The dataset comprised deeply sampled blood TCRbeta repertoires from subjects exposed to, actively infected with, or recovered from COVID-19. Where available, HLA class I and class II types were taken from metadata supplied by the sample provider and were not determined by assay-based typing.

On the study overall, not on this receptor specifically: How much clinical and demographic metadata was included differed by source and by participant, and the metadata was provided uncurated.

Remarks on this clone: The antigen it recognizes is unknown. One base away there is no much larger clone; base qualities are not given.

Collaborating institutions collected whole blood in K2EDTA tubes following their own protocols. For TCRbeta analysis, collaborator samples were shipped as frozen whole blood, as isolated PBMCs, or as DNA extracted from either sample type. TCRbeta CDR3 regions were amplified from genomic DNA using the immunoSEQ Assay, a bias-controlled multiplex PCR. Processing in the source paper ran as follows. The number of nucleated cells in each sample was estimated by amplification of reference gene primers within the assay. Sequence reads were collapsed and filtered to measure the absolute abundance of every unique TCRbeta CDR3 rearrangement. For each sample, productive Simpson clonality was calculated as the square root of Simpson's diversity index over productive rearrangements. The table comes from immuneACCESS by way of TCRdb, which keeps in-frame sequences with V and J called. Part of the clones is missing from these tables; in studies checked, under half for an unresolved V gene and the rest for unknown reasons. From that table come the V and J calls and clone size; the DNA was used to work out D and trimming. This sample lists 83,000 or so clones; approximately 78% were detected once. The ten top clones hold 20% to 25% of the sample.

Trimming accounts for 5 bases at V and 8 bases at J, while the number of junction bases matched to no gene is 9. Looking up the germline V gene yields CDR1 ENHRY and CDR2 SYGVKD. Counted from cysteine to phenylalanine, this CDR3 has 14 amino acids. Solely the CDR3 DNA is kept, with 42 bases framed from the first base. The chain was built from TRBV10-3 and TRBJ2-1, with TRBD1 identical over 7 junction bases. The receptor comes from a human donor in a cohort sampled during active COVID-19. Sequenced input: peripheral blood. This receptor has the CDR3 CAISPRTGADEQFF. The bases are TGTGCCATCAGTCCCAGAACAGGGGCGGATGAGCAGTTCTTC.